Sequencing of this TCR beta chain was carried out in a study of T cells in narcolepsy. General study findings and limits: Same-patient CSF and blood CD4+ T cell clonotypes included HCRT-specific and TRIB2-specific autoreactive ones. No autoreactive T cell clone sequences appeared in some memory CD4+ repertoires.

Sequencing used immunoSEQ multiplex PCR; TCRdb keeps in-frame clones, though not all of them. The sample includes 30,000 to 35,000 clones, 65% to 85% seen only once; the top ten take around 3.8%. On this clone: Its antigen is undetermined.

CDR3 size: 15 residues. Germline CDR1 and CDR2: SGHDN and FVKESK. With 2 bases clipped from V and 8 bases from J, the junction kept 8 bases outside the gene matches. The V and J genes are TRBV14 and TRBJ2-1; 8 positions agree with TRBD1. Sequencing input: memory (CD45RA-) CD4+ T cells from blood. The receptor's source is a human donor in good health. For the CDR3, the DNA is TGTGCCAGCAGCCAACACCGGACAGGGCGATATGAGCAGTTCTTC. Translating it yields CASSQHRTGRYEQFF.